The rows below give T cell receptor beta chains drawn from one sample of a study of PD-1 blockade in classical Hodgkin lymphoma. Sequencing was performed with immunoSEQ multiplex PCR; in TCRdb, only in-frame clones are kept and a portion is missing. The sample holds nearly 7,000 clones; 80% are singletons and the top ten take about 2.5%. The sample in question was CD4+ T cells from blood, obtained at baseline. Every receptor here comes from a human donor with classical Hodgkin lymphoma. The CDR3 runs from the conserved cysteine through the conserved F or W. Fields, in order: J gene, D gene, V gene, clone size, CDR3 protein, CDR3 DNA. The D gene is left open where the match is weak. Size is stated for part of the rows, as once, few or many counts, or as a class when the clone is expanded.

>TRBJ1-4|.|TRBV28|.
CASMSGMATNEKLFF
TGTGCCAGCATGTCGGGGATGGCAACTAATGAAAAACTGTTTTTT
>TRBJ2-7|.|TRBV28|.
CASSSSGGQGFSEQYF
.
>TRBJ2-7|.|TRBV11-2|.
CASSLQGLSYEQYF
TGTGCCAGCAGCTTACAGGGCCTCTCCTACGAGCAGTACTTC
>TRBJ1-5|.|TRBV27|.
CASSLTGRMGNQPQHF
TGTGCCAGCAGTTTAACAGGGAGAATGGGTAATCAGCCCCAGCATTTT
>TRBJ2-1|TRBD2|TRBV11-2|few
CASSLEAGGPYNEQFF
TGTGCCAGCAGCTTGGAAGCGGGAGGGCCGTACAATGAGCAGTTCTTC
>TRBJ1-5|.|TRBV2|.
CASSEMKRAGQKLQPQHF
TGTGCCAGCAGTGAAATGAAGAGGGCAGGGCAAAAGCTTCAGCCCCAGCATTTT
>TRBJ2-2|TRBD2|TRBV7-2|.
CASSLVGTSGRSDTGELFF
TGTGCCAGCAGCTTAGTCGGGACTAGCGGGAGGTCGGACACCGGGGAGCTGTTTTTT
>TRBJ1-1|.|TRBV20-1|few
CSAGRTEAFF
TGCAGTGCTGGAAGGACTGAAGCTTTCTTT
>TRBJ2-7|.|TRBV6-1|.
CASRDGAYEQYF
TGTGCCAGCAGGGACGGGGCCTACGAGCAGTACTTC
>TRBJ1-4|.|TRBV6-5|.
CASSYSGVSNEKLFF
TGTGCCAGCAGTTACTCCGGGGTATCTAATGAAAAACTGTTTTTT
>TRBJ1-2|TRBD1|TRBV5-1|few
CASSSGQGYGYTF
TGCGCCAGCAGCTCGGGACAGGGCTATGGCTACACCTTC
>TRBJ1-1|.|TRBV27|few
CASSSLTEAFF
TGTGCCAGCAGCTCGCTCACTGAAGCTTTCTTT
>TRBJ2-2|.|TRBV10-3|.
CAISGGAGAGELFF
TGTGCCATCAGTGGGGGGGCGGGAGCCGGGGAGCTGTTTTTT
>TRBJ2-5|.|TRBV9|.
CASSAGGLVETQYF
TGTGCCAGCAGCGCCGGGGGGCTGGTTGAGACCCAGTACTTC
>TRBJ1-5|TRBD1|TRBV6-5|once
CASSPTDRRGEPQHF
TGTGCCAGCAGTCCGACGGACAGGAGGGGAGAGCCCCAGCATTTT
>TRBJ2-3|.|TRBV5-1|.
CASSDQTGTDTQYF
TGCGCCAGCAGTGACCAAACCGGGACAGATACGCAGTATTTT
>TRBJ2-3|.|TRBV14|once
CASSSDSWWGHNSLTRIFGTQYF
TGTGCCAGCAGCTCGGACAGCTGGTGGGGACATAACTCGCTGACTCGGATATTCGGTACGCAGTATTTT
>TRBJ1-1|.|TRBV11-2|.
CASSSWDQNTEAFF
TGTGCCAGCAGCTCCTGGGACCAGAACACTGAAGCTTTCTTT
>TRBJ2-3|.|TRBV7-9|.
CASSVAGITDTQYF
TGTGCCAGCAGCGTAGCCGGGATTACAGATACGCAGTATTTT
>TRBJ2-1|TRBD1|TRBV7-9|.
CASSLAGTGVYNEQFF
TGTGCCAGCAGCTTAGCCGGGACAGGGGTCTACAATGAGCAGTTCTTC
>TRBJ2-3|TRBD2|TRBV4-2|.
CASSQEGLAGVGDTQYF
TGTGCCAGCAGCCAAGAGGGACTAGCGGGAGTAGGAGATACGCAGTATTTT
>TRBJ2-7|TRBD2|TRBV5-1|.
CASSLAGGSSYEQYF
TGCGCCAGCAGCCTAGCGGGAGGATCCTCCTACGAGCAGTACTTC
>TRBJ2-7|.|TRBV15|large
CATSGGHYEQYF
TGTGCCACCAGCGGGGGACACTACGAGCAGTACTTC
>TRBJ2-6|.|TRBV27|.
CASSLFSSGANVLTF
TGTGCCAGCAGTTTGTTTAGCTCTGGGGCCAACGTCCTGACTTTC